This paragraph covers one T cell receptor (beta chain) sequence. Its antigen is not known. The data were taken from a study of shared clonotypes between healthy human individuals. Study-level results: Sampling included only blood; tissue repertoires likely differ.

As originally analysed: ImmunoSEQ output held junction-only sequences without quality scores, so filtering differed. Produced via immunoSEQ multiplex PCR; TCRdb's table is partial and in-frame only. V, J and clone size reflect that table, while D and trimming were determined from the DNA. The top ten hold under 2% of the sample, which has around 2.1 million clones, roughly 91% seen once. It was CD45RO-negative cells, positively selected for CCR7, that made up naive CD8 cells, with terminally differentiated effector memory CD45RA+ cells excluded. Donation came from healthy HIV-negative adults that had no recent acute infections or vaccinations. Caucasian adults residing in Nashville, Tennessee made up all the donors. CDR3 length: 15 residues. Per the germline V gene, CDR1 is SGHTS and CDR2 is YDEGEE. V was shortened by 3 bases and J by 2 bases, with 11 bases between the two germline ends.

This sequence joins TRBV5-8 and TRBJ1-4; D not resolved. Material for sequencing was naive CD8+ T cells from PBMCs. The origin of this receptor is a man aged 18 to 29 in good health. Some clones in this sample may be carry-over from other donors' samples. CDR3 region: CASSSSVGTNEKLFF. CDR3 coding DNA: TGTGCCAGCAGCTCGTCGGTAGGGACTAATGAAAAACTGTTTTTT.